This T cell receptor (beta chain) emerged from a study of preoperative IRX-2 immunotherapy in early breast cancer. TCRdb keeps only in-frame clones here, not all; method: immunoSEQ multiplex PCR. Among some 30,000 clones listed, roughly 91% were seen once. The germline V and J ends were trimmed by 3 bases and 4 bases, with 11 bases remaining between them. The CDR3 consists of 14 residues. Germline V CDR1 and CDR2: SGHNT, YENEEA. Treatment indicated: preoperative locoregional IRX-2 cytokine immunotherapy. This phase Ib study tested locoregional IRX-2 cytokine immunotherapy given before surgery. This chain links TRBV11-3 with TRBJ2-3; D assignment may be TRBD1 or TRBD2 (5 bases each). The input for sequencing was tumor tissue, taken after IRX-2 immunotherapy. The clonotype originates from a human donor with breast cancer. In DNA, the CDR3 is TGTGCCAGCAGCTTGGGACGTGGGGCAGATACGCAGTATTTT. It encodes CASSLGRGADTQYF.